Below are 9 T cell receptor beta chains sequenced from a single sample in a study of CD8+ T cells in alopecia areata. cDNA prepared by RNA extraction and subsequent reverse transcription served as the template for sequencing. Profiled with immunoSEQ multiplex PCR; TCRdb holds only in-frame clones, not every one. The table has under 300,000 clones, around 64% seen once; the top ten hold around 0.92%. Treatment indicated: oral pan-JAK inhibitor, 5-10 mg twice daily. The sequencing here drew on CD4+ T cells sorted from blood, taken between weeks 51 and 54, from a patient treated with tofacitinib. The receptors originated from a human donor with alopecia areata.

The chain combines TRBV30 with TRBJ2-7; D perhaps matches TRBD1 (5 bases). CDR3 size: 14 residues. In germline, CDR1 is GTSNPN, CDR2 SVGIG (reference sequence). V was trimmed by 0 bases and J by 2 bases, leaving 11 bases between them. CDR3 in amino acids: CAWSVPPGTYEQYF. The CDR3 coding sequence is TGTGCCTGGAGTGTACCTCCAGGGACCTACGAGCAGTACTTC. Complete variable domain (other parts from reference TRBV30 and TRBJ2-7): SQTIHQWPATLVQPVGSPLSLECTVEGTSNPNLYWYRQAAGRGLQLLFYSVGIGQISSEVPQNLSASRPQDRQFILSSKKLLLSDSGFYLCAWSVPPGTYEQYFGPGTRLTVT.

This chain uses TRBV4-2 with TRBJ2-3; no firm D call. The CDR3 runs 13 residues. Germline V gene lookup returns CDR1 LGHNA and CDR2 YNFKEQ. V was shortened by 10 bases and J by 0 bases, with 11 bases between the two germline ends. CDR3 protein: CATRDPSTDTQYF. The CDR3 DNA is TGTGCCACCAGAGATCCTAGCACAGATACGCAGTATTTT.

The CDR3 here is CASSSHQGKSVSSTEAFF. The CDR3 DNA follows: TGTGCCAGCAGTTCCCATCAGGGGAAGTCGGTATCGAGCACTGAAGCTTTCTTT. The genes are TRBV27 and TRBJ1-1; D possibly corresponds to TRBD1 (6 bases). Germline V gene sequence: CDR1 MNHEY, CDR2 SMNVEV (reference sequence). V lost 4 bases and J lost 4, with 25 bases in between. The CDR3 has 18 residues.

The gene calls are TRBV5-1 and TRBJ2-7; unclear D gene. The germline V gene has CDR1 SGHRS and CDR2 YFSETQ. Trimming took 4 bases from V and 0 from J, leaving 14 bases between them. CDR3 size: 15 residues. The CDR3 reads CASSPPAATSYEQYF. The CDR3 nucleotides are TGCGCCAGCAGCCCCCCGGCGGCAACCTCCTACGAGCAGTACTTC.

This clone was found a few times. The rearrangement uses TRBV29-1 and TRBJ2-3; 16 nucleotides agree with TRBD2. The ends lost 6 bases at V and 4 bases at J; junction bases unmatched: 4. Germline assignment: CDR1 SQVTM and CDR2 ANQGSEA. This CDR3 has 15 amino acids. The CDR3 nucleotides are TGCAGCGTCGGGACTAGCGGGGGGGAGGCAGATACGCAGTATTTT. It yields the protein CSVGTSGGEADTQYF.

The chain has TRBV30 and TRBJ2-2; no reliable D call. Germline V gene sequence: CDR1 GTSNPN, CDR2 SVGIG (reference sequence). Between the trimmed V and J ends, which lost 3 bases and 3 bases, there was a span of 14 bases. CDR3 length: 15 residues. The CDR3 reads CAWRRRSPYTGELFF. The CDR3 DNA reads as TGTGCCTGGAGGCGAAGAAGTCCTTACACCGGGGAGCTGTTTTTT.

This chain uses TRBV9 with TRBJ2-1; 8 nucleotides align to TRBD1. This CDR3 is 14 amino acids long. Germline CDR1 SGDLS, CDR2 YYNGEE. Trimming at V came to 2 bases and at J to 6 bases, leaving 4 bases not matched to a gene. The CDR3 coding sequence is TGTGCCAGCAGCGTGTTACAGGGGGGCAATGAGCAGTTCTTC. It codes for CASSVLQGGNEQFF.

This chain uses TRBV9 with TRBJ2-7; the D is unclear. V was pared by 2 bases and J by 0 bases, with 9 bases between. CDR3 size: 14 residues. Germline V gene sequence: CDR1 SGDLS, CDR2 YYNGEE. Here the CDR3 reads CASSVLSSSYEQYF. CDR3 nucleotides: TGTGCCAGCAGCGTTCTCAGCAGCTCCTACGAGCAGTACTTC.

The chain recombines TRBV7-9 with TRBJ1-1; tentatively, D is TRBD1 (5 bases). This CDR3 spans 15 amino acids. The V gene lost 4 bases and the J gene lost 1 base, with 13 bases spanning the gap. Germline lookup yields CDR1 SEHNR and CDR2 FQNEAQ (reference sequence). CDR3 coding DNA: TGTGCCAGCAGCTGGGCGTTGGGGGGGAACACTGAAGCTTTCTTT. It is translated as CASSWALGGNTEAFF.